These 30 T cell receptor beta chains came from one sample sequenced in a study of Graves' ophthalmopathy and Graves' hyperthyroidism. For repertoire sequencing, the TCR beta CDR3 regions were amplified from RNA transcripts. HTBI primers served in a first-round RT-PCR, which a second-round multiplex PCR followed. TCRdb processed the multiplex PCR reads anew with MiXCR; each CDR3 protein has one entry. In the table there are hundreds of thousands of distinct CDR3 sequences, less than 55% of which are singletons. The sequenced material came from peripheral blood. These receptors all come from an adult man with Graves' ophthalmopathy.

This chain links TRBV2 with TRBJ1-2; the match to TRBD1 covers 7 bases. Germline lookup yields CDR1 SNHLY and CDR2 FYNNEI. Trimming took 6 bases from V and 7 from J; bases not matched to a gene: 8. The CDR3 runs 13 residues. CDR3 amino acids: CASRLDRAIGYTF. The CDR3 DNA reads as TGTGCCAGCAGGCTCGACAGGGCGATTGGCTACACCTTC.

V is TRBV11-2 and J is TRBJ1-6; 8 bases fit TRBD1. The junction had 8 bases not matched to a gene; V was cut back by 2 bases and J by 8 bases. Germline values: CDR1 SGHAT, CDR2 FQNNGV. The CDR3 is 16 residues long. CDR3 nucleotides: TGTGCCAGCAGCTTATTTGCAGGGGGCGGTGATTCACCCCTCCACTTT. Protein: CASSLFAGGGDSPLHF.

This chain joins TRBV9 and TRBJ2-2; unclear D gene. Germline-derived CDR1 and CDR2 are SGDLS and YYNGEE. CDR3 length: 13 amino acids. V was trimmed by 4 bases and J by 8 bases, leaving 12 bases between them. CDR3 in amino acids: CASSHKRTGELFF. CDR3 nucleotide sequence: TGTGCCAGCAGCCATAAGCGTACAGGGGAGCTGTTTTTT. Filled out from reference TRBV9 and TRBJ2-2, the complete variable domain reads DSGVTQTPKHLITATGQRVTLRCSPRSGDLSVYWYQQSLDQGLQFLIQYYNGEERAKGNILERFSAQQFPDLHSELNLSSLELGDSALYFCASSHKRTGELFFGEGSRLTVL.

About this clonotype itself: Compared with germline, one end of the junction differs, possibly owing to a read error. The genes are TRBV11-2 and TRBJ1-1; 9 bases map to TRBD1. The length of the CDR3 is 13 residues. CDR1 is SGHAT, CDR2 FQNNGV, per germline. CDR3 sequence (DNA): TGTGCCGGCAGCCTGGCCGGGACAGGGGAAGCTTTCTTT. Residues: CAGSLAGTGEAFF.

The chain recombines TRBV6-1 with TRBJ2-3; D is tentatively TRBD1 or TRBD2 (5 bases each). There are 12 residues in the CDR3. The V end was cut by 3 bases, the J end by 10 bases, with 11 bases between. CDR1 MNHNS and CDR2 SASEGT come from the germline V gene. As DNA, the CDR3 is TGTGCCAGCAGTGATCCGGGACGACCGCAGTATTTT. Translated, it gives CASSDPGRPQYF.

V usage is TRBV7-8 and J usage is TRBJ1-6; tentative D call: TRBD1 (6 bases). Germline loops: CDR1 SGHVS, CDR2 FQNEAQ. The V gene lost 5 bases and the J gene lost 7 bases, with 12 bases spanning the gap. This CDR3 spans 14 amino acids. As DNA, the CDR3 is TGTGCCAGCAGCCGCATGGGGGGCAATTCACCCCTCCACTTT. The encoded protein is CASSRMGGNSPLHF.

The rearrangement uses TRBV2 and TRBJ1-1; D is uncertain. Between the trimmed V and J ends, which lost 1 base and 6 bases, there was a span of 9 bases. This CDR3 has 13 amino acids. Germline V gives CDR1 SNHLY, CDR2 FYNNEI. In DNA, the CDR3 is TGTGCCAGCAGTGAAGAGGGAAGAGCTGAAGCTTTCTTT. This gives the protein CASSEEGRAEAFF.

The V call is TRBV7-9, the J call TRBJ1-1; 7 nucleotides match TRBD1. The CDR3 spans 15 residues. Trimming took 4 bases from V and 3 from J; bases not matched to a gene: 8. The germline V gene encodes CDR1 SEHNR and CDR2 FQNEAQ (reference sequence). In DNA, the CDR3 is TGTGCCAGCAGCTGGAGCCGACAGGGTTACACTGAAGCTTTCTTT. Translation: CASSWSRQGYTEAFF.

The chain is built from TRBV20-1 and TRBJ2-5; 7 positions agree with TRBD2. Germline CDR1 is DFQATT and CDR2 is SNEGSKA (reference sequence). The CDR3 runs 16 residues. V was clipped by 1 base and J by 5 bases; unmatched bases: 13. CDR3 in amino acids: CSARALLAALGETQYF. The CDR3 DNA sequence: TGCAGTGCTAGAGCTCTCCTAGCGGCCCTTGGGGAGACCCAGTACTTC.

The chain uses TRBV19 and TRBJ1-5; no definite D call. Per germline, CDR1 LNHDA and CDR2 SQIVND (reference sequence). The ends were cut back, 6 bases at V and 6 bases at J, with 6 bases in the middle. The CDR3 loop spans 11 amino acids. CDR3 coding DNA: TGTGCCAGTAGCTGGGGTCAGCCCCAGCATTTT. This translates into CASSWGQPQHF.

This clonotype turned up a few times. The chain links TRBV15 to TRBJ2-5; either TRBD1 or TRBD2 may fit D (6 bases each). The CDR3 sequence is 16 residues long. V was pared by 5 bases and J by 0 bases, with 16 bases between. Looked up from germline, CDR1 is LNHNV and CDR2 is YYDKDF (reference sequence). The CDR3 reads CATSPLEGDYQETQYF. DNA for the CDR3: TGTGCCACCAGCCCCTTAGAGGGGGACTACCAAGAGACCCAGTACTTC.

V usage is TRBV28 and J usage is TRBJ1-2, with D perhaps TRBD1 (6 bases). Germline V lookup: CDR1 MDHEN, CDR2 SYDVKM. Trimming took off 6 bases at V and 11 bases at J, with 10 bases between the two ends. The CDR3 runs to 10 residues. CDR3 protein: CASRQGRYTF. The CDR3 DNA follows: TGTGCCAGCAGACAGGGACGGTACACCTTC.

V gene TRBV24-1 combines with J gene TRBJ2-2; TRBD1 matches at 8 bases. The CDR3 sequence is 15 residues long. V dropped 5 bases and J dropped 1; count of bases not matched to a gene: 2. Germline CDR1 reads KGHDR; CDR2 reads SFDVKD. The CDR3: CATSAGQGNTGELFF. The CDR3 nucleotides are TGTGCCACCAGTGCCGGACAGGGGAACACCGGGGAGCTGTTTTTT.

In this sample, this clonotype turned up many times. The chain recombines TRBV5-8 with TRBJ2-5; D remains ambiguous. The CDR3 consists of 13 residues. V gave up 1 base and J gave up 2 bases, with 6 bases separating them. CDR1 is SGHTS, CDR2 YDEGEE, per germline. CDR3 amino acids: CASSLSEQETQYF. The CDR3 coding sequence is TGTGCCAGCAGCTTGTCGGAACAAGAGACCCAGTACTTC.

The rearrangement joins TRBV12-3 or TRBV12-4 to TRBJ1-5; 8 nucleotides match TRBD1. After removal of 9 bases from V and 5 bases from J, the junction contained 3 bases not matched to a gene. The CDR3 has 12 amino acids. The CDR3 nucleotides are TGTGCCAGTAAGACAGGGGATCAGCCCCAGCATTTT. Translating gives CASKTGDQPQHF.

This clonotype came up a few times. This chain connects TRBV5-1 to TRBJ2-5; 8 nucleotides line up with TRBD1. Trimming removed 0 bases from V and 4 bases from J; junction bases left unmatched: 11. Germline V gene sequence: CDR1 SGHRS, CDR2 YFSETQ. The CDR3 loop spans 17 amino acids. The chain's CDR3 is CASSLGAGQGIRETQYF. CDR3 coding DNA: TGCGCCAGCAGCTTGGGGGCTGGACAGGGCATACGAGAGACCCAGTACTTC.

V gene TRBV20-1 combines with J gene TRBJ1-6, with a weak D call TRBD1 (6 bases). Germline CDR1 DFQATT, CDR2 SNEGSKA (reference sequence). CDR3 size: 17 residues. V gave up 0 bases and J gave up 2 bases, with 14 bases separating them. CDR3 bases: TGCAGTGCTAGAGAGGGAGCAGGGGTTCCCTATAATTCACCCCTCCACTTT. Translation gives CSAREGAGVPYNSPLHF.

The rearrangement links TRBV20-1 to TRBJ2-2; D remains ambiguous. With 1 base removed from V and 5 bases from J, the gap between germline ends came to 2 bases. This CDR3 is built from 11 residues. Looked up from germline, CDR1 is DFQATT and CDR2 is SNEGSKA (reference sequence). The CDR3 nucleotides are TGCAGTGCTAGAGTTACCGGGGAGCTGTTTTTT. It yields the protein CSARVTGELFF.

This clonotype was detected many times. J is TRBJ1-2 and V is TRBV4-2; 7 nucleotides match TRBD1. Trimming removed 4 bases from V and 3 bases from J; junction bases left unmatched: 2. The CDR3 loop spans 13 amino acids. Germline CDR1 and CDR2: LGHNA and YNFKEQ. The CDR3 sequence: CASSPGQDYGYTF. CDR3 nucleotides: TGTGCCAGCAGCCCTGGACAGGACTATGGCTACACCTTC.

The chain joins TRBV10-3 to TRBJ2-5; a possible D gene is TRBD2 (6 bases). The germline V gene encodes CDR1 ENHRY and CDR2 SYGVKD. V lost 2 bases and J lost 3, with 13 bases in between. The length of the CDR3 is 15 residues. This CDR3 reads CAISEETRGEETQYF. The DNA for the CDR3 is TGTGCCATCAGTGAGGAGACTAGAGGGGAAGAGACCCAGTACTTC.

V gene TRBV18 combines with J gene TRBJ1-6; D unresolved. The V end was cut by 4 bases, the J end by 7 bases, with 8 bases between. This CDR3 region has 13 residues. Germline CDR1 KGHSH, CDR2 LQKENI. Here the CDR3 reads CASSQGDNSPLHF. The CDR3 nucleotides read TGTGCCAGCTCACAGGGTGACAATTCACCCCTCCACTTT. The full variable domain, in which reference TRBV18 and TRBJ1-6 provide the parts outside the CDR3, is NAGVMQNPRHLVRRRGQEARLRCSPMKGHSHVYWYRQLPEEGLKFMVYLQKENIIDESGMPKERFSAEFPKEGPSILRIQQVVRGDSAAYFCASSQGDNSPLHFGNGTRLTVT.

In the case of this clonotype: A clone one base away is much larger, so this may be a read error. This chain connects TRBV5-1 to TRBJ1-5, with 8 positions matching TRBD1. The assigned J gene may be wrong: the sequence end matches TRBJ2-3 better. Per germline, CDR1 SGHRS and CDR2 YFSETQ. CDR3 length: 14 amino acids. As DNA, the CDR3 is TGCGCCAGCAGCTCCGGACAGGGCACAGATGCGCAGTATTTT. This sequence encodes CASSSGQGTDAQYF.

This clonotype was seen only a few times. The chain recombines TRBV6-5 with TRBJ1-5; D is possibly TRBD1 (6 bases). Germline loops: CDR1 MNHEY, CDR2 SVGAGI. CDR3 length: 15 residues. V gave up 2 bases and J gave up 1 base, with 9 bases separating them. The CDR3, as DNA: TGTGCCAGCAGTTACGGGGGCAGGAGCAATCAGCCCCAGCATTTT. It is translated as CASSYGGRSNQPQHF.

This chain uses TRBV10-2 with TRBJ2-5, with D perhaps assigned TRBD1 or TRBD2 (7 bases each). This CDR3 has 13 amino acids. Germline V gene lookup returns CDR1 WSHSY and CDR2 SAAADI. Trimming stripped 3 bases from V and 6 bases from J, with 11 bases between. The CDR3 is CASSDQGGQTQYF. The CDR3 region has the DNA TGCGCCAGCAGTGACCAGGGGGGGCAGACCCAGTACTTC.

V usage is TRBV5-8 and J usage is TRBJ1-1, with 8 nucleotides matching TRBD1. CDR1 and CDR2 (germline): SGHTS, YDEGEE. CDR3 length: 15 amino acids. The V segment lost 2 bases and the J segment 7 bases; nucleotides outside the gene matches: 10. The CDR3 DNA reads as TGTGCCAGCAGCTTACTCGGACAGGGAAGCTATGAAGCTTTCTTT. Translating it yields CASSLLGQGSYEAFF. Looking up the rest from reference TRBV5-8 and TRBJ1-1 gives the full variable domain: EAGVTQSPTHLIKTRGQQATLRCSPISGHTSVYWYQQALGLGLQFLLWYDEGEERNRGNFPPRFSGRQFPNYSSELNVNALELEDSALYLCASSLLGQGSYEAFFGQGTRLTVV.

The rearrangement uses TRBV29-1 and TRBJ1-1, with D unresolved. Germline CDR1 reads SQVTM; CDR2 reads ANQGSEA. This CDR3 has 14 amino acids. V was cut by 3 bases and J by 2 bases, with 13 bases left in between. For the CDR3, the DNA is TGCAGCGTTGATTTTGGTGGAACTAACACTGAAGCTTTCTTT. Its protein product is CSVDFGGTNTEAFF.

In its sample, this clonotype was seen many times. The CDR3 DNA reads as TGTGCCAGCAGCCCCGACAGCTATGGCTACACCTTC. It is translated as CASSPDSYGYTF. The V call is TRBV7-6, the J call TRBJ1-2; weak D call: TRBD1 (5 bases). CDR3 length equals 12 residues. Trimming removed 5 bases from V and 4 bases from J, with 8 bases in between. The germline V gene encodes CDR1 SGHVS and CDR2 FNYEAQ.

The genes are TRBV6-6 and TRBJ2-7; 11 bases are a match to TRBD2. The CDR3 is 14 residues long. The germline CDR1 and CDR2 sequences are MNHNY and SVGAGI (reference sequence). With 6 bases clipped from V and 7 bases from J, the junction kept 8 bases outside the gene matches. CDR3 DNA: TGTGCCAGCAGCCAACTAGCGGGAGATCATGAGCAGTACTTC. Translating gives CASSQLAGDHEQYF.

Ten or more counts support this clonotype. The chain has TRBV20-1 and TRBJ1-2; no reliable D call. V gave up 3 bases and J gave up 5 bases, with 10 bases separating them. This CDR3 comprises 12 residues. CDR1 is DFQATT and CDR2 is SNEGSKA in the germline V gene (reference sequence). The CDR3 loop is CSASSRLYGYTF. The CDR3 DNA reads TGCAGTGCTAGTTCCCGACTGTATGGCTACACCTTC.

With respect to this clonotype: A read error is possible here, since a much larger clone lies one base away. The chain links TRBV24-1 to TRBJ2-6; tentatively, D is TRBD2 (5 bases). V gave up 9 bases and J gave up 0 bases, with 8 bases separating them. This CDR3 region has 14 residues. Germline V gene sequence: CDR1 KGHDR, CDR2 SFDVKD. This CDR3 reads CATGGSSGANVLTF. CDR3 bases: TGTGCCACCGGAGGAAGCTCTGGGGCCAACGTCCTGACTTTC.